A single sample is the source of the 15 T cell receptor beta chains below, sequenced in a study of T cells in Graves' hyperthyroidism and ophthalmopathy. The CDR3 regions of TCR beta were amplified from RNA transcripts. Primed by the HTBI set, a first-round RT-PCR was run on the TCR CDR3. MiXCR was run by TCRdb on the multiplex PCR reads, yielding one entry per CDR3 protein. The table shows about 540,000 distinct CDR3 sequences, with more than 45% occurring only once. Sample: peripheral blood or thyroid tissue (not recorded which). These receptors were collected from a woman under 30 with Graves' hyperthyroidism.

The V call is TRBV7-1, the J call TRBJ1-4; no reliable D call. TRBV7-1 is noted as an ORF with a role that remains uncertain. Deletions cut 6 bases from V and 7 bases from J, with 18 bases between. CDR3 length equals 15 residues. In nucleotides, the CDR3 is TGTGCCAGCAGTAACCACAGAGCTGGAGGTGAAAAACTGTTTTTT. Amino acids: CASSNHRAGGEKLFF.

The chain uses TRBV25-1 and TRBJ1-6, with D possibly matching TRBD1 (5 bases). The germline V and J ends were trimmed by 5 bases and 7 bases, with 12 bases remaining between them. Germline CDR1 reads MGHDK; CDR2 reads SYGVNS. This CDR3 is built from 14 residues. The CDR3 loop is CASSLSRGNSPLHF. The CDR3 DNA follows: TGTGCCAGCAGTTTATCACGGGGCAATTCACCCCTCCACTTT.

J is TRBJ2-5 and V is TRBV9; D call uncertain. CDR3 length: 14 amino acids. The V end was cut by 4 bases, the J end by 0 bases, with 10 bases between. The V gene's germline CDR1 is SGDLS and CDR2 YYNGEE. The CDR3 bases are TGTGCCAGCAGCCCAAACAGCTACCAAGAGACCCAGTACTTC. The encoded protein is CASSPNSYQETQYF.

At least ten counts were recorded for this clonotype. V gene TRBV15 combines with J gene TRBJ2-5; D is uncertain. The CDR3 runs to 13 residues. Trimming took off 0 bases at V and 13 bases at J, with 15 bases between the two ends. Germline CDR1 is LNHNV and CDR2 is YYDKDF (reference sequence). The CDR3 DNA reads as TGTGCCACCAGCAGAGATACCCGGGCCTCACCGTACTTC. It is translated as CATSRDTRASPYF.

V is TRBV2 and J is TRBJ1-1, with TRBD1 matching over 10 bases. V was clipped by 9 bases and J by 10 bases; unmatched bases: 11. The germline CDR1 and CDR2 sequences are SNHLY and FYNNEI. CDR3 size: 13 residues. The CDR3 DNA is TGTGCCAGAGCGGGGACAGGGGAGCTGAGAGCTTTCTTT. It encodes CARAGTGELRAFF.

The table lists this clonotype with a few counts. J is TRBJ2-7 and V is TRBV10-3, with a weak D call TRBD2 (5 bases). Germline-derived CDR1 and CDR2 are ENHRY and SYGVKD. The CDR3 is made up of 14 amino acids. V was trimmed by 10 bases and J by 6 bases, leaving 22 bases between them. The CDR3 reads CASRELVSDGEQYF. For the CDR3, the DNA is TGTGCCAGCAGAGAACTAGTATCCGACGGCGAGCAGTACTTC.

This chain connects TRBV15 to TRBJ1-6; TRBD1 aligns across 12 bases. The CDR3 extends over 16 amino acids. Germline V gives CDR1 LNHNV, CDR2 YYDKDF (reference sequence). The J segment lost 10 bases and the V segment lost 0 bases, leaving 4 bases of the junction unmatched. CDR3: CATSREGQGAGSPLHF. The CDR3 DNA follows: TGTGCCACCAGCAGAGAGGGACAGGGGGCAGGCTCACCCCTCCACTTT.

This clonotype was seen repeatedly, ten times or more. The chain carries TRBV29-1 and TRBJ2-7, with 7 bases that match TRBD2. Germline-derived CDR1 and CDR2 are SQVTM and ANQGSEA. Trimming cost V 7 bases and J 3 bases; bases outside gene matches: 6. CDR3 size: 12 residues. The CDR3 here is CSARGSIYEQYF. The CDR3 DNA sequence: TGCAGCGCCCGCGGGAGTATCTACGAGCAGTACTTC.

This clonotype was seen many times. This sequence joins TRBV19 and TRBJ1-1; D might be TRBD1 (6 bases). This CDR3 spans 14 amino acids. Trimming took 7 bases from V and 0 from J, leaving 12 bases between them. In germline, CDR1 is LNHDA, CDR2 SQIVND (reference sequence). The CDR3 nucleotides read TGTGCCAGTATTCCTGACAGGTTGAACACTGAAGCTTTCTTT. Translated, it gives CASIPDRLNTEAFF.

The V gene is TRBV2, the J gene TRBJ1-5, with TRBD1 matching over 7 bases. The CDR3 runs 13 residues. The germline CDR1 and CDR2 sequences are SNHLY and FYNNEI. Germline trimming cut 7 bases from V and 6 bases from J; bases unmatched to any gene: 6. The CDR3 spells CASITGVGQPQHF. The CDR3 DNA is TGTGCCAGCATCACAGGGGTGGGTCAGCCCCAGCATTTT.

CDR3: CASSQDWTGLRLETQYF. CDR3 nucleotides: TGTGCCAGCAGCCAAGATTGGACGGGATTGCGCCTAGAGACCCAGTACTTC. The rearrangement uses TRBV9 and TRBJ2-5, with a weak D call TRBD2 (5 bases). CDR3 size: 17 residues. The ends were cut back, 4 bases at V and 4 bases at J, with 23 bases in the middle. Germline V gives CDR1 SGDLS, CDR2 YYNGEE. Variable domain in full (rest from reference TRBV9 and TRBJ2-5): DSGVTQTPKHLITATGQRVTLRCSPRSGDLSVYWYQQSLDQGLQFLIQYYNGEERAKGNILERFSAQQFPDLHSELNLSSLELGDSALYFCASSQDWTGLRLETQYFGPGTRLLVL.

This clonotype was found a few times. This chain uses TRBV7-9 with TRBJ1-1; TRBD1 might be the D (5 bases). Trimming left V 1 base short and J 7 bases short, with 13 bases between. The length of the CDR3 is 14 residues. The germline V gene encodes CDR1 SEHNR and CDR2 FQNEAQ (reference sequence). This CDR3 reads CASSLGGTQNEAFF. CDR3 DNA: TGTGCCAGCAGCTTAGGTGGGACGCAGAATGAAGCTTTCTTT.

This clonotype occurred once. The CDR3: CASSESGQGALETQYF. DNA of the CDR3: TGTGCCAGCAGTGAATCGGGTCAGGGGGCTCTTGAGACCCAGTACTTC. The chain combines TRBV6-1 with TRBJ2-5, with TRBD1 matching 8 bases. CDR3 length: 16 amino acids. After removal of 2 bases from V and 5 bases from J, the junction contained 10 bases not matched to a gene. The germline gives CDR1 MNHNS, CDR2 SASEGT.

V gene TRBV10-3 combines with J gene TRBJ2-5, with 8 positions matching TRBD2. Germline lookup yields CDR1 ENHRY and CDR2 SYGVKD. With 5 bases clipped from V and 5 bases from J, the junction kept 10 bases outside the gene matches. The CDR3 is made up of 15 amino acids. The CDR3 nucleotides read TGTGCCATCAGTTCGACTAGCGCTCCGTTCGAGACCCAGTACTTC. Translated: CAISSTSAPFETQYF.

V usage is TRBV5-1 and J usage is TRBJ1-1; no definite D call. The ends were cut back, 7 bases at V and 1 base at J, with 14 bases in the middle. CDR1 is SGHRS and CDR2 is YFSETQ in the germline V gene. The CDR3 is made up of 14 amino acids. The CDR3 here is CASRYQVGNTEAFF. In DNA, the CDR3 is TGCGCCAGCCGCTACCAAGTCGGGAACACTGAAGCTTTCTTT. The full variable domain, its missing parts supplied by reference TRBV5-1 and TRBJ1-1, is KAGVTQTPRYLIKTRGQQVTLSCSPISGHRSVSWYQQTPGQGLQFLFEYFSETQRNKGNFPGRFSGRQFSNSRSEMNVSTLELGDSALYLCASRYQVGNTEAFFGQGTRLTVV.